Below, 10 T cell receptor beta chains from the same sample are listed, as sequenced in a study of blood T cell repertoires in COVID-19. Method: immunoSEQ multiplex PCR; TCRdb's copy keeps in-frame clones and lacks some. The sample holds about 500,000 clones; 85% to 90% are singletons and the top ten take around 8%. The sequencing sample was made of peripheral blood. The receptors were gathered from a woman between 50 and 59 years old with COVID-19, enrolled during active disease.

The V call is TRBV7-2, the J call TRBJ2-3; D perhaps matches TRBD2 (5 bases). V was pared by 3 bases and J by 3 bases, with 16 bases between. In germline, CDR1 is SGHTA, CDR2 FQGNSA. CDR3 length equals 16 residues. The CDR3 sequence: CASSFQSGIGTDTQYF. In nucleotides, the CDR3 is TGTGCCAGCAGCTTTCAGTCCGGGATTGGGACAGATACGCAGTATTTT. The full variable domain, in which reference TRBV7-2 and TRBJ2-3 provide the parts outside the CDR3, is GAGVSQSPSNKVTEKGKDVELRCDPISGHTALYWYRQSLGQGLEFLIYFQGNSAPDKSGLPSDRFSAERTGGSVSTLTIQRTQQEDSAVYLCASSFQSGIGTDTQYFGPGTRLTVL.

The CDR3 protein is CATSRPGLLDEQYF. The CDR3 DNA reads TGTGCCACCAGCAGGCCAGGGCTCCTGGACGAGCAGTACTTC. The chain combines TRBV15 with TRBJ2-7; possibly TRBD1 for D (5 bases). Germline lookup yields CDR1 LNHNV and CDR2 YYDKDF (reference sequence). The CDR3 consists of 14 residues. Trimming removed 3 bases from V and 5 bases from J, with 14 bases in between.

The CDR3 DNA sequence: TGTGCCTGGAGTGAAGGCGGGGGGATAGAGACCCAGTACTTC. Translating it yields CAWSEGGGIETQYF. The J gene is TRBJ2-5, the V gene TRBV30, with TRBD2 matching over 8 bases. Germline values: CDR1 GTSNPN, CDR2 SVGIG (reference sequence). Trimming removed 1 base from V and 4 bases from J; junction bases left unmatched: 5. The CDR3 has 14 amino acids.

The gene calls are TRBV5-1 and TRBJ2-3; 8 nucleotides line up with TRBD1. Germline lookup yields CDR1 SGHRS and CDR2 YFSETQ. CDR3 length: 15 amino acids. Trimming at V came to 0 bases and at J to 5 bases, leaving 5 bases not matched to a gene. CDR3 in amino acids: CASSLAGQGGDTQYF. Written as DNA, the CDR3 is TGCGCCAGCAGCTTGGCCGGACAGGGAGGAGATACGCAGTATTTT.

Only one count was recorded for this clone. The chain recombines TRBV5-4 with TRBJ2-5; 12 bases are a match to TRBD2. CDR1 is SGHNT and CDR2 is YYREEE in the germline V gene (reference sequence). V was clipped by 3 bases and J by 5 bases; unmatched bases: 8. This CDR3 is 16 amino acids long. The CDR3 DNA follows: TGTGCCAGCAGCTCCCCTAGCGGGGGGGCCAAGGAGACCCAGTACTTC. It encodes CASSSPSGGAKETQYF. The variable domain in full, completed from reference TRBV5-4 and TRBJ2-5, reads ETGVTQSPTHLIKTRGQQVTLRCSSQSGHNTVSWYQQALGQGPQFIFQYYREEENGRGNFPPRFSGLQFPNYSSELNVNALELDDSALYLCASSSPSGGAKETQYFGPGTRLLVL.

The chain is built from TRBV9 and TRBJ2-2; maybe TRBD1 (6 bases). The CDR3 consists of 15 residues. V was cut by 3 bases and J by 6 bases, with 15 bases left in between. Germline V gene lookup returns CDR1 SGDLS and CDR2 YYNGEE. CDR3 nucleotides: TGTGCCAGCAGCGCCGAACCCAGGGGACCCGGGGAGCTGTTTTTT. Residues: CASSAEPRGPGELFF.

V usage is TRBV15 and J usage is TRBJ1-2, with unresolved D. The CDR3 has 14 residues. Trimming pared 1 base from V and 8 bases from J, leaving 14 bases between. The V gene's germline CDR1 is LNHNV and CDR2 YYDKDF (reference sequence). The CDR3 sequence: CATSRVRREEGYTF. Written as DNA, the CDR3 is TGTGCCACCAGCAGAGTCAGGAGGGAGGAGGGCTACACCTTC. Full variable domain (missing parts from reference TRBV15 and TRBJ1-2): DAMVIQNPRYQVTQFGKPVTLSCSQTLNHNVMYWYQQKSSQAPKLLFHYYDKDFNNEADTPDNFQSRRPNTSFCFLDIRSPGLGDTAMYLCATSRVRREEGYTFGSGTRLTVV.

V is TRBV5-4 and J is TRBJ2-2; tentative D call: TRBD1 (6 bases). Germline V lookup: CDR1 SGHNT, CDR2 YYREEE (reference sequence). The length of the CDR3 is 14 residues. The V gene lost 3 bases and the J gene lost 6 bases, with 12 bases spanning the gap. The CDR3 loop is CASSSVDSAGELFF. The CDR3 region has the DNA TGTGCCAGCAGCTCAGTGGACAGCGCCGGGGAGCTGTTTTTT.

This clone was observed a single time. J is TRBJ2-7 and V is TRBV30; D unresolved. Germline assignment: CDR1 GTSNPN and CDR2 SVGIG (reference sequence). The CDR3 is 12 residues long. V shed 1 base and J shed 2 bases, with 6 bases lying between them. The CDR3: CAWSDRPYEQYF. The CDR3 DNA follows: TGTGCCTGGAGTGACAGACCCTACGAGCAGTACTTC. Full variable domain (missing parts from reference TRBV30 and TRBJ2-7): SQTIHQWPATLVQPVGSPLSLECTVEGTSNPNLYWYRQAAGRGLQLLFYSVGIGQISSEVPQNLSASRPQDRQFILSSKKLLLSDSGFYLCAWSDRPYEQYFGPGTRLTVT.

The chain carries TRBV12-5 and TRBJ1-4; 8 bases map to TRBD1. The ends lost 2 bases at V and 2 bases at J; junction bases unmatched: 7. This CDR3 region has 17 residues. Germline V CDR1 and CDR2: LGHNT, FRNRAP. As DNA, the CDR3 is TGTGCTAGTGGTTTGTCCCGGGACAGGCTGACTAATGAAAAACTGTTTTTT. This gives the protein CASGLSRDRLTNEKLFF. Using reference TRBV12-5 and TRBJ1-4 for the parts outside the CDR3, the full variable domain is DARVTQTPRHKVTEMGQEVTMRCQPILGHNTVFWYRQTMMQGLELLAYFRNRAPLDDSGMPKDRFSAEMPDATLATLKIQPSEPRDSAVYFCASGLSRDRLTNEKLFFGSGTQLSVL.